The 18 T cell receptor beta chains listed next were all sequenced from one sample in a study of Ad26.COV2.S vaccination and SARS-CoV-2 variants (dated by TCRdb to the early 2020s). The library was generated by the immunoSEQ multiplex PCR assay. TCRdb holds this immuneACCESS table with in-frame rearrangements only. Some clones are missing; in checked studies, unresolved V genes explain under half, and the rest has no known cause. The sample table lists about 430,000 clones, around 90% of them with a count of one. The leading ten clones occupy less than 15% of the sample. The label giving this sample's treatment or condition can be read as: approximately 18 received Ad26.COV2.S at low or high dose, single or two shots; 5 received placebo; per-sample allocation not given. Repertoires of vaccine and placebo recipients were sequenced from samples collected on day 63 after the first injection. The starting material was peripheral blood, obtained in a trial of Ad26.COV2.S vaccine versus placebo. The receptors were sampled from a person between 18 and 60 years old who received the Ad26.COV2.S COVID-19 vaccine or a placebo.

The chain joins TRBV10-1 to TRBJ2-5, with TRBD1 matching over 12 bases. The V gene's germline CDR1 is WNHNN and CDR2 SYGVQD (reference sequence). The CDR3 totals 18 residues. Trimming took 6 bases from V and 1 from J; bases not matched to a gene: 12. The CDR3, as DNA: TGCGCCAGCAGCGAGGGACAGGGGGCGGGCGGGCTCCAAGAGACCCAGTACTTC. It codes for CASSEGQGAGGLQETQYF.

The chain carries TRBV3-1 (or the pseudogene TRBV3-2) and TRBJ2-5; 14 bases align to TRBD2. The CDR3 has 15 amino acids. With V trimmed by 7 bases and J by 4 bases, 5 bases remained unmatched. CDR1 and CDR2 from the germline V gene are LGHDT and YNNKEL (reference sequence). Written as DNA, the CDR3 is TGTGCCAGCACCCTGGGACTAGCGGGAGTAGAGACCCAGTACTTC. Translation: CASTLGLAGVETQYF.

This rearrangement joins TRBV18 to TRBJ2-7; D is uncertain. Germline lookup yields CDR1 KGHSH and CDR2 LQKENI. CDR3 size: 15 residues. Trimming left V 3 bases short and J 3 bases short, with 15 bases between. CDR3 in amino acids: CASSPGQPLDYEQYF. The CDR3 nucleotides read TGTGCCAGCTCACCCGGCCAACCCCTGGACTACGAGCAGTACTTC.

The chain carries TRBV5-1 and TRBJ2-7, with D possibly TRBD1 on 6 matching bases. The CDR3 totals 14 residues. V lost 4 bases, J lost 3 bases, and 14 bases lay in between. Germline V gives CDR1 SGHRS, CDR2 YFSETQ. CDR3 bases: TGCGCCAGCAGCCTCCACAGGGAGAACTACGAGCAGTACTTC. Translated, it gives CASSLHRENYEQYF.

V gene TRBV3-1 (or the pseudogene TRBV3-2) combines with J gene TRBJ1-1; 7 bases match TRBD1. V dropped 4 bases and J dropped 1; count of bases not matched to a gene: 6. Germline V gives CDR1 LGHDT, CDR2 YNNKEL (reference sequence). The CDR3 covers 15 residues. This chain's CDR3 is CASSLNTGANTEAFF. CDR3 in DNA: TGTGCCAGCAGCCTCAACACAGGGGCGAACACTGAAGCTTTCTTT.

The chain has TRBV15 and TRBJ2-1, with D maybe TRBD2 (6 bases). The CDR3 loop spans 16 amino acids. Trimming stripped 0 bases from V and 0 bases from J, with 9 bases between. From germline, CDR1 is LNHNV and CDR2 YYDKDF (reference sequence). CDR3 in DNA: TGTGCCACCAGCAGAGATGGGGGGAGCTCCTACAATGAGCAGTTCTTC. Encoded protein: CATSRDGGSSYNEQFF.

The chain joins TRBV27 to TRBJ1-1, with a tentative D call TRBD1 (5 bases). CDR3 length: 14 amino acids. Germline assignment: CDR1 MNHEY and CDR2 SMNVEV (reference sequence). V lost 2 bases, J lost 5 bases, and 12 bases lay in between. CDR3 nucleotides: TGTGCCAGCAGTTTAACGCAGGGATGGACTGAAGCTTTCTTT. Protein sequence: CASSLTQGWTEAFF.

The V and J genes are TRBV30 and TRBJ2-7; 7 nucleotides agree with TRBD2. Germline CDR1 GTSNPN, CDR2 SVGIG (reference sequence). This CDR3 spans 11 amino acids. DNA for the CDR3: TGTGCGGCAGGGAGGGAGCACGAGCAGTACTTC. Encoded protein: CAAGREHEQYF.

The rearrangement uses TRBV18 and TRBJ2-7; 11 bases are a match to TRBD1. Germline assignment: CDR1 KGHSH and CDR2 LQKENI. V shed 3 bases, J shed 3 bases, and the junction held 4 bases outside the gene matches. The CDR3 consists of 15 residues. CDR3 DNA: TGTGCCAGCTCACCGGCGGGACAGGGGGTCTACGAGCAGTACTTC. It codes for CASSPAGQGVYEQYF.

The chain employs TRBV7-2 and TRBJ2-1; perhaps D is TRBD1 or TRBD2 (5 bases each). The CDR3 runs 15 residues. Germline V lookup: CDR1 SGHTA, CDR2 FQGNSA. Trimming took off 1 base at V and 2 bases at J, with 9 bases between the two ends. CDR3 coding DNA: TGTGCCAGCAGCTTAGACCAGGGACCCTACAATGAGCAGTTCTTC. Amino acids: CASSLDQGPYNEQFF.

This chain joins TRBV10-3 and TRBJ1-2, with a tentative D call TRBD1 (5 bases). The V gene lost 4 bases and the J gene lost 4 bases, with 19 bases spanning the gap. The germline V gene encodes CDR1 ENHRY and CDR2 SYGVKD. This CDR3 contains 16 residues. The CDR3 here is CAISGGGGSTTYGYTF. For the CDR3, the DNA is TGTGCCATCAGTGGGGGTGGGGGGTCCACCACCTATGGCTACACCTTC.

This chain uses TRBV21-1 with TRBJ1-5; the table's D call of TRBD1 was not tested on the DNA. TRBV21-1 is listed as a pseudogene. The CDR3 is made up of 17 amino acids. The CDR3 coding sequence is TGTGCCAGCAGCAACCCCCTGCCCGAACCTAGGGGTCAGCCCCAGCATTTT. It codes for CASSNPLPEPRGQPQHF.

As regards this clone: At one boundary the junction diverges from the germline segment, which might be a read error. The chain has TRBV20-1 and TRBJ2-1; D possibly corresponds to TRBD2 (6 bases). The germline CDR1 and CDR2 sequences are DFQATT and SNEGSKA (reference sequence). The length of the CDR3 is 11 residues. CDR3 protein: CSARVGLMQFF. As DNA, the CDR3 is TGCAGTGCGAGAGTAGGACTAATGCAGTTCTTC.

The chain joins TRBV12-3 or TRBV12-4 to TRBJ2-2; unclear D gene. V lost 3 bases, J lost 8 bases, and 4 bases lay in between. The CDR3 length is 11 residues. The CDR3: CASSFKGELFF. In DNA, the CDR3 is TGTGCCAGCAGTTTCAAAGGGGAGCTGTTTTTT.

The chain carries TRBV20-1 and TRBJ2-7; maybe TRBD2 (5 bases). The CDR3 is 11 amino acids. CDR1 is DFQATT and CDR2 is SNEGSKA in the germline V gene (reference sequence). Trimming cost V 6 bases and J 6 bases, with 12 bases left between them. CDR3 protein: CSAQLGTEQYF. In nucleotides, the CDR3 is TGCAGTGCCCAACTAGGAACCGAGCAGTACTTC.

The V and J genes are TRBV28 and TRBJ1-4; 7 positions agree with TRBD1. The V and J ends lost 6 bases and 1 base, in that order; junction bases with no gene match: 5. Germline V CDR1 and CDR2: MDHEN, SYDVKM. The CDR3 loop spans 15 amino acids. The CDR3 DNA reads TGTGCCAGCAGCGAGACAGGGAGAACTAATGAAAAACTGTTTTTT. It translates to CASSETGRTNEKLFF.

V gene TRBV2 combines with J gene TRBJ2-1; 10 bases fit TRBD2. There are 13 residues in the CDR3. The V segment lost 10 bases and the J segment 7 bases; nucleotides outside the gene matches: 7. Germline V CDR1 and CDR2: SNHLY, FYNNEI. This CDR3 reads CATAGTSVNEQFF. CDR3 coding DNA: TGTGCCACAGCGGGGACTAGCGTTAATGAGCAGTTCTTC.

V gene TRBV28 combines with J gene TRBJ1-2; no firm D call. Per the germline V gene, CDR1 is MDHEN and CDR2 is SYDVKM. The CDR3 extends over 12 amino acids. The V and J ends lost 8 bases and 7 bases respectively, with 14 bases between them. Written as DNA, the CDR3 is TGTGCCAGCGGACGGGGTACCAGTGGCTACACCTTC. It specifies CASGRGTSGYTF.